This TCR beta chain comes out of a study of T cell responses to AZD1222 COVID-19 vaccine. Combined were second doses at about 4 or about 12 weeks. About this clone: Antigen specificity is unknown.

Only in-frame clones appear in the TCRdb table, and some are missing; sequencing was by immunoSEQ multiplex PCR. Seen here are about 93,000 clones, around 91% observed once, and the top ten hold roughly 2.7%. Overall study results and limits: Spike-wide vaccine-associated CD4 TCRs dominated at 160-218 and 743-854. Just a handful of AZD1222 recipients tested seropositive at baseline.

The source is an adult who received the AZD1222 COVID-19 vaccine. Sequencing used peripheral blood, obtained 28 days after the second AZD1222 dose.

CDR3 residues: CAISVNQGGYEQYF. The DNA of the CDR3 is TGTGCCATCAGTGTAAATCAGGGCGGCTACGAGCAGTACTTC. The chain uses TRBV10-3 and TRBJ2-7; a possible D gene is TRBD1 (5 bases). V was cut by 4 bases and J by 3 bases, with 13 bases left in between. The CDR3 spans 14 residues. CDR1 and CDR2 from the germline V gene are ENHRY and SYGVKD.